This TCR beta chain was profiled in a study of blood T cell repertoires in COVID-19. In the authors' workflow: Amplification of reference gene primers provided the estimated nucleated cell counts. Here immunoSEQ multiplex PCR was the method, and the copy in TCRdb shows in-frame clones only, minus some. That table supplies the V and J calls and clone size; D and trimming were determined from the DNA. Of tens of thousands of clones in the sample, 91% were seen once. V lost 3 bases, J lost 4 bases, and 2 bases stayed unmatched. The CDR3 covers 13 residues. Germline V gene data show CDR1 as LNHDA and CDR2 as SQIVND (reference sequence). This clone has just a few counts.

The material sequenced was peripheral blood. The V gene is TRBV19, the J gene TRBJ1-1; the match to TRBD1 covers 7 bases. The sequence was collected from a human donor in a cohort sampled during active COVID-19. CDR3 region: CASSMRGPTEAFF. Written as DNA, the CDR3 is TGTGCCAGTAGTATGAGGGGGCCCACTGAAGCTTTCTTT.